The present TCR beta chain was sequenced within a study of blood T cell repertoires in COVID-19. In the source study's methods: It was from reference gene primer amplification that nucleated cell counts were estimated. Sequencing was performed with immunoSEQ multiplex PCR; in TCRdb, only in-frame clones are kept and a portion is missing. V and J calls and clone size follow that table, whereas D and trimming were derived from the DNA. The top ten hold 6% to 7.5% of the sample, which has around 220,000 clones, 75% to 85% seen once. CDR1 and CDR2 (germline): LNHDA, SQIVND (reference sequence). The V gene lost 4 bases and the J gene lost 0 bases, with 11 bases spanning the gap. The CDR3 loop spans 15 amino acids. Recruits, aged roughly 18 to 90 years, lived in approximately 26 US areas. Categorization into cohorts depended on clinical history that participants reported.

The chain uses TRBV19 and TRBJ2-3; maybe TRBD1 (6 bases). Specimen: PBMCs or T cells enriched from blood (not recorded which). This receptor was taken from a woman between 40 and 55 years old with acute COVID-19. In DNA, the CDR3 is TGTGCCAGTAGTAACACAGGGTTCAGCACAGATACGCAGTATTTT. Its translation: CASSNTGFSTDTQYF.